The 16 T cell receptor beta chains given below trace back to one sample, sequenced in a study of CD8 T cells in Susac syndrome (dated by TCRdb to between 2018 and 2021). The library was obtained by the immunoSEQ multiplex PCR assay. RNA was extracted with the RNeasy kit and roughly 0.45 to 1 ug was reverse transcribed using random hexamers. The public reads were run again by TCRdb, first through fastp at Q25 and then through MiXCR, and only productive beta chains were kept. Identical CDR3 protein sequences are pooled into one entry, listed with their most common genes and DNA. Across this sample there are about 150,000 distinct CDR3 sequences, with 95% seen only once. About 0.11% of the sample belongs to the ten largest clones. The sequenced sample consisted of CD4+ T cells from PBMCs. The receptors here all came from a human donor with multiple sclerosis.

V usage is TRBV30 and J usage is TRBJ1-1, with D unresolved. The CDR3 loop spans 12 amino acids. Per germline, CDR1 GTSNPN and CDR2 SVGIG (reference sequence). V lost 4 bases, J lost 3 bases, and 9 bases lay in between. The DNA for the CDR3 is TGTGCCTGGATCCGACGGTACACTGAAGCTTTCTTT. Translation: CAWIRRYTEAFF.

This chain joins TRBV29-1 and TRBJ1-2, with TRBD1 identical over 8 bases. The CDR3 has 13 residues. V dropped 6 bases and J dropped 8; count of bases not matched to a gene: 11. CDR1 and CDR2 from the germline V gene are SQVTM and ANQGSEA. CDR3 region: CSVPGGTGGGYTF. The CDR3 DNA follows: TGCAGCGTCCCGGGGGGGACAGGAGGCGGCTACACCTTC.

The J gene is TRBJ1-5, the V gene TRBV7-2, with 7 positions matching TRBD1. CDR3 size: 14 residues. Germline V gene lookup returns CDR1 SGHTA and CDR2 FQGNSA. Trimming at V came to 8 bases and at J to 11 bases, leaving 15 bases not matched to a gene. Here the CDR3 DNA reads TGTGCCAGCTCGTCCAACAGGGGCCTAAAGGCCCAGCATTTT. Translated: CASSSNRGLKAQHF.

The V and J genes are TRBV15 and TRBJ2-4; 9 bases agree with TRBD1. CDR1 is LNHNV and CDR2 is YYDKDF in the germline V gene (reference sequence). Trimming took 5 bases from V and 7 from J; bases not matched to a gene: 9. The CDR3 has 15 residues. CDR3 coding DNA: TGTGCCACCAGCGAGAACAGGGGGCGGGGGAACATTCAGTACTTC. This encodes CATSENRGRGNIQYF. Looking up the rest from reference TRBV15 and TRBJ2-4 gives the full variable domain: DAMVIQNPRYQVTQFGKPVTLSCSQTLNHNVMYWYQQKSSQAPKLLFHYYDKDFNNEADTPDNFQSRRPNTSFCFLDIRSPGLGDTAMYLCATSENRGRGNIQYFGAGTRLSVL.

The chain joins TRBV12-3 or TRBV12-4 to TRBJ2-5, with 7 bases aligning to TRBD2. This CDR3 spans 15 amino acids. V lost 6 bases to trimming and J lost 3 bases; unmatched junction nucleotides: 10. Here the CDR3 reads CASSDQQGGKETQYF. In DNA, the CDR3 is TGTGCCAGCAGCGATCAGCAGGGAGGGAAAGAGACCCAGTACTTC.

The chain employs TRBV29-1 and TRBJ2-1, with 9 bases aligning to TRBD2. Germline V gives CDR1 SQVTM, CDR2 ANQGSEA. The V gene end was trimmed by 5 bases and the J gene end by 9 bases; junction bases not matched to a gene: 8. The CDR3 runs 13 residues. This CDR3 is CSVLAGPDGEQFF. The CDR3 nucleotides read TGCAGCGTTCTAGCGGGACCCGACGGTGAGCAGTTCTTC.

This rearrangement joins TRBV24-1 to TRBJ2-3, with 7 bases fitting TRBD1. J was trimmed by 6 bases and V by 5 bases; bases with no gene match: 7. The CDR3 has 14 residues. Germline V gives CDR1 KGHDR, CDR2 SFDVKD. CDR3 sequence reads: CATSATGSVDTQYF. The CDR3 bases are TGTGCCACCAGTGCGACAGGGTCCGTGGATACGCAGTATTTT.

The chain combines TRBV10-3 with TRBJ2-3, with a tentative D call TRBD2 (5 bases). V was pared by 6 bases and J by 0 bases, with 16 bases between. The CDR3 spans 16 residues. The V gene's germline CDR1 is ENHRY and CDR2 SYGVKD. CDR3 coding DNA: TGTGCCATCAGGGCGGGCGTACAGACCAGCACAGATACGCAGTATTTT. This encodes CAIRAGVQTSTDTQYF.

The chain employs TRBV15 and TRBJ2-3, with D maybe TRBD2 (7 bases). V lost 3 bases and J 12 bases, leaving 22 bases between the germline ends. The germline CDR1 and CDR2 sequences are LNHNV and YYDKDF (reference sequence). The CDR3 is 15 residues long. Here the CDR3 reads CATSRGLGGGGFQYF. CDR3 DNA: TGTGCCACCAGCAGGGGCCTGGGGGGCGGGGGCTTCCAGTATTTT.

CDR3 in amino acids: CASSLAPGSYEQYF. DNA of the CDR3: TGTGCCAGCAGCTTAGCACCCGGGTCCTACGAGCAGTACTTC. The J gene is TRBJ2-7, the V gene TRBV11-1; D is unclear. CDR3 size: 14 residues. The germline gives CDR1 SGHAT, CDR2 FQDESV (reference sequence). Trimming removed 0 bases from V and 1 base from J, with 7 bases in between.

The V and J genes are TRBV5-1 and TRBJ2-7; D perhaps matches TRBD2 (6 bases). Trimming cost V 0 bases and J 0 bases, with 16 bases left between them. Germline assignment: CDR1 SGHRS and CDR2 YFSETQ. This CDR3 is 17 amino acids long. CDR3 sequence reads: CASSLDRGTGLSYEQYF. The CDR3 region has the DNA TGCGCCAGCAGCTTGGATCGAGGAACGGGACTCTCCTACGAGCAGTACTTC.

This chain links TRBV29-1 with TRBJ2-3; D may be TRBD2 (6 bases). Germline V lookup: CDR1 SQVTM, CDR2 ANQGSEA. This CDR3 spans 15 amino acids. V lost 7 bases and J lost 1, with 18 bases in between. The CDR3 DNA reads as TGCAGCGCCCGAACCGGGGCTAGCGGCACAGATACGCAGTATTTT. Its protein is CSARTGASGTDTQYF.

V and J are TRBV13 and TRBJ2-7, with TRBD2 matching 11 bases. This CDR3 has 20 amino acids. The ends lost 3 bases at V and 3 bases at J; junction bases unmatched: 19. Germline V gene lookup returns CDR1 PRHDT and CDR2 FYEKMQ (reference sequence). DNA of the CDR3: TGTGCCAGCAGCTTTGGGCCTGATGAAGGTAGCGGGAGGGCCGTCTACGAGCAGTACTTC. Translated: CASSFGPDEGSGRAVYEQYF. Full variable domain (missing parts from reference TRBV13 and TRBJ2-7): AAGVIQSPRHLIKEKRETATLKCYPIPRHDTVYWYQQGPGQDPQFLISFYEKMQSDKGSIPDRFSAQQFSDYHSELNMSSLELGDSALYFCASSFGPDEGSGRAVYEQYFGPGTRLTVT.

This chain uses TRBV27 with TRBJ2-1; possibly TRBD2 for D (5 bases). V shed 5 bases and J shed 0 bases, with 11 bases lying between them. CDR1 and CDR2 (germline): MNHEY, SMNVEV (reference sequence). This CDR3 is built from 15 residues. The CDR3 coding sequence is TGTGCCAGCAGTCCGGCACTAGGCTCCTACAATGAGCAGTTCTTC. This encodes CASSPALGSYNEQFF.

The V call is TRBV29-1, the J call TRBJ2-7; TRBD2 agrees at 11 bases. The V gene's germline CDR1 is SQVTM and CDR2 ANQGSEA. V shed 4 bases, J shed 6 bases, and the junction held 5 bases outside the gene matches. CDR3 length equals 13 residues. The CDR3 here is CSVVRLAGSEQYF. DNA of the CDR3: TGCAGCGTTGTCCGACTAGCGGGGTCCGAGCAGTACTTC.

V is TRBV7-8 and J is TRBJ2-7, with no clear D. The CDR3 has 13 amino acids. Germline CDR1 SGHVS, CDR2 FQNEAQ. Trimming cost V 2 bases and J 7 bases, with 12 bases left between them. The CDR3 bases are TGTGCCAGCAGCTTAAGGTCCGGGCGGGAGCAGTACTTC. This translates into CASSLRSGREQYF.